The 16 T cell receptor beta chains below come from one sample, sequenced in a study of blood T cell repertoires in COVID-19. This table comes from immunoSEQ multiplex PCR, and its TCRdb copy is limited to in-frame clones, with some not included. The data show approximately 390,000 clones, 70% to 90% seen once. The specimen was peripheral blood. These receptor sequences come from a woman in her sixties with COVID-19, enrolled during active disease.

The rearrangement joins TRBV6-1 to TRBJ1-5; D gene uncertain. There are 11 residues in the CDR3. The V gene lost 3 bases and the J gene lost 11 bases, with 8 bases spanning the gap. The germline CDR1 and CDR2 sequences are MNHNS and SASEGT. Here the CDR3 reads CASSDLRAQHF. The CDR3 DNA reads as TGTGCCAGCAGTGATTTGAGGGCCCAGCATTTT.

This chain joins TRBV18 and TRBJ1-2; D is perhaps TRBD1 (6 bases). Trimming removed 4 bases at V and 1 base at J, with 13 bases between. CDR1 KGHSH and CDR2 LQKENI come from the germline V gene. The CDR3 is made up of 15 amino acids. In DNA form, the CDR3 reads TGTGCCAGCTCACTTACAGGGCCTCTTAACTATGGCTACACCTTC. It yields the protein CASSLTGPLNYGYTF.

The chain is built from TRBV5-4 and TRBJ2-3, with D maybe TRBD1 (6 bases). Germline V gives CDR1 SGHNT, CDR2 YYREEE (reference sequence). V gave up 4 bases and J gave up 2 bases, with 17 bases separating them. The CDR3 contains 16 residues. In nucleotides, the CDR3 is TGTGCCAGCAGCGCAAACAGGGTTCTGGACACAGATACGCAGTATTTT. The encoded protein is CASSANRVLDTDTQYF.

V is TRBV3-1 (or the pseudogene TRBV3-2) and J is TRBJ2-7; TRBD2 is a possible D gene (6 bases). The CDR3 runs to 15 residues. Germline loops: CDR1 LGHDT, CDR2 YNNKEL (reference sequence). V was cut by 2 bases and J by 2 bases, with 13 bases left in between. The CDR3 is CASSQLTRGTYEQYF. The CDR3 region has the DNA TGTGCCAGCAGCCAATTAACACGGGGGACCTACGAGCAGTACTTC.

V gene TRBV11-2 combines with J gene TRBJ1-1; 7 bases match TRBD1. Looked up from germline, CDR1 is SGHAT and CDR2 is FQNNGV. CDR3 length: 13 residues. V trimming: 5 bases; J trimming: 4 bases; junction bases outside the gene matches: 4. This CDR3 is CASSPTGFTEAFF. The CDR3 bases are TGTGCCAGCAGCCCGACAGGGTTCACTGAAGCTTTCTTT.

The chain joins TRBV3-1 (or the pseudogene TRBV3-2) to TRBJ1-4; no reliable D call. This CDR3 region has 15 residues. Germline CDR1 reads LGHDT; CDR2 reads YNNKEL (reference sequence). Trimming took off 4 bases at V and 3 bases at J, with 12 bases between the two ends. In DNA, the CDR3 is TGTGCCAGCAGCCTCTGGCAGAAAGCTAATGAAAAACTGTTTTTT. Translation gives CASSLWQKANEKLFF.

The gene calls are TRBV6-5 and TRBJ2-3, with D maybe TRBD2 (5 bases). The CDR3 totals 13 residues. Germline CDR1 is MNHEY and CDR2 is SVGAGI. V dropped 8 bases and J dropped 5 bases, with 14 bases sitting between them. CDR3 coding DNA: TGTGCCAGCTACCCCAGCGGCGTAGATACGCAGTATTTT. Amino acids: CASYPSGVDTQYF.

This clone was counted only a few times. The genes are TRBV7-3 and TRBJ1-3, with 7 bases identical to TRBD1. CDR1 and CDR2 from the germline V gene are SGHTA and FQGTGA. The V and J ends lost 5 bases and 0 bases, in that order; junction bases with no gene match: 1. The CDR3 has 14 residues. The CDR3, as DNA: TGTGCCAGCAGCGGGACAGCCTCTGGAAACACCATATATTTT. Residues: CASSGTASGNTIYF.

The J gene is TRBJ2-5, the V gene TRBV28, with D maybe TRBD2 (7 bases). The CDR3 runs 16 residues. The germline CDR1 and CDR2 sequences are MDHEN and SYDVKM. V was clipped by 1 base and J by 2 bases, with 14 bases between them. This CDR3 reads CASSLYGGGGQETQYF. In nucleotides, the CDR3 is TGTGCCAGCAGTTTATACGGGGGAGGGGGACAAGAGACCCAGTACTTC.

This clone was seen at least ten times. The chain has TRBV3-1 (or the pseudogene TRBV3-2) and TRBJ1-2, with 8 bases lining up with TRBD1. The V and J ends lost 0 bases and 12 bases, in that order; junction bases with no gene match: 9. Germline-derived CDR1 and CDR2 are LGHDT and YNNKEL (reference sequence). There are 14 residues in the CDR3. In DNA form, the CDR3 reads TGTGCCAGCAGCCAAGAACTCATGGACAGGGTGAACACCTTC. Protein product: CASSQELMDRVNTF.

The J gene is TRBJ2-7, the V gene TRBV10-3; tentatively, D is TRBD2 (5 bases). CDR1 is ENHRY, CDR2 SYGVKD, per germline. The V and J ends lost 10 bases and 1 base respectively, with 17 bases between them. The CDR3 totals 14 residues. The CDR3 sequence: CATAGWTASYEQYF. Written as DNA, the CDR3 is TGTGCCACGGCGGGCTGGACCGCTTCCTACGAGCAGTACTTC.

The DNA of the CDR3 is TGCAGCGTTGTCGGGTCCGCCTACGAGCAGTACTTC. This gives the protein CSVVGSAYEQYF. This chain joins TRBV29-1 and TRBJ2-7; D is uncertain. Trimming removed 4 bases at V and 2 bases at J, with 9 bases between. This CDR3 comprises 12 residues. CDR1 is SQVTM and CDR2 is ANQGSEA in the germline V gene.

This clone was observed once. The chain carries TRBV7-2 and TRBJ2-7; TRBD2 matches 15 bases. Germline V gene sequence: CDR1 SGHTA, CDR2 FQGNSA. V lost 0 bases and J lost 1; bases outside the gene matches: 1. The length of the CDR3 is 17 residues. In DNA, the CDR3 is TGTGCCAGCAGCTTAGCCGGGACTAGCGGGGGGTCCTACGAGCAGTACTTC. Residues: CASSLAGTSGGSYEQYF. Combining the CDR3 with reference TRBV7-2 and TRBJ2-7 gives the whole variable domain GAGVSQSPSNKVTEKGKDVELRCDPISGHTALYWYRQSLGQGLEFLIYFQGNSAPDKSGLPSDRFSAERTGGSVSTLTIQRTQQEDSAVYLCASSLAGTSGGSYEQYFGPGTRLTVT.

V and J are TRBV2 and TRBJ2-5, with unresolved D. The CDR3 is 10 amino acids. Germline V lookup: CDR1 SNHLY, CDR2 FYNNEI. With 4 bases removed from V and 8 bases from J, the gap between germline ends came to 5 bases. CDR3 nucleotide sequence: TGTGCCAGCAGTGCGGGTACCCAGTACTTC. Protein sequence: CASSAGTQYF.

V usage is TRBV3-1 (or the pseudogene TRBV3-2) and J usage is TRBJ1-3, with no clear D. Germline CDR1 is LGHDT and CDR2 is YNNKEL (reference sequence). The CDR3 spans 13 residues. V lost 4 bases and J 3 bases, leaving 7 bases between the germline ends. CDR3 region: CASSPNFGNTIYF. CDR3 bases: TGTGCCAGCAGCCCGAACTTTGGAAACACCATATATTTT.

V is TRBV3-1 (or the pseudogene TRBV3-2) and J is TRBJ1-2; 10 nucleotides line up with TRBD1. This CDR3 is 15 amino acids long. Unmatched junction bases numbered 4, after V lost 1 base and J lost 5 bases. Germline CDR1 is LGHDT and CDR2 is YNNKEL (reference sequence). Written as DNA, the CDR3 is TGTGCCAGCAGCCAAGGAGGGACAGGGGAGTATGGCTACACCTTC. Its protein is CASSQGGTGEYGYTF.